Sequencing of this T cell receptor beta chain was carried out in a study of cytomegalovirus exposure and HLA in healthy donors. Study observations and caveats: In vitro assays verified that three CMV-associated chains recognized CMV antigens specifically. Cytomegalovirus status was reportedly diagnosed by the classifier with high sensitivity and specificity.

Sequencing used immunoSEQ multiplex PCR; TCRdb keeps in-frame clones, though not all of them. The table includes around 130,000 clones, more than 70% detected once. Germline V gene lookup returns CDR1 MRHNA and CDR2 SNTAGT. The CDR3 sequence is 14 residues long. The ends lost 9 bases at V and 1 base at J; junction bases unmatched: 3. The 120-subject validation cohort, separate from the roughly 700-subject first cohort, included the donors. As concerns this clone: Its antigen is currently unknown.

The TCR was taken from a young woman in good health and CMV-seronegative. The genes are TRBV6-4 and TRBJ2-2; 9 bases align to TRBD1. Source material: PBMCs. CDR3 sequence reads: CASRQGVNTGELFF. In nucleotides, the CDR3 is TGTGCCAGTCGACAGGGGGTGAACACCGGGGAGCTGTTTTTT.